Detailed here is one T cell receptor beta chain. The antigen remains unidentified. The data belong to a study of early T cells in non-severe SARS-CoV-2 infection. Looking at the study overall: Chains from this unsorted whole-blood bulk RNA could not be paired.

The CDR3 runs to 13 residues. V gave up 4 bases and J gave up 4 bases; unmatched junction bases: 2. The germline V gene encodes CDR1 SGHRS and CDR2 YFSETQ. Regarding the study as a whole: CD4 and private specificities were missed by VDJdb matching, which favored anti-spike CD8 responses.

Each single cDNA molecule received a unique molecular identifier. Using its own MiXCR run on the 5' RACE reads, TCRdb lists one record per CDR3 protein. Counted here are 50,000 to 70,000 distinct CDR3 sequences, under 15% occurring once; the ten biggest clones make up roughly 4%. V is TRBV5-1 and J is TRBJ1-1; the match to TRBD1 covers 9 bases. This receptor was taken from an adult who was a healthcare worker with PCR-confirmed SARS-CoV-2 infection or an uninfected control (not recorded which). The sequencing sample was made of whole blood. The chain's CDR3 is CASSQTGGTEAFF. In DNA, the CDR3 is TGCGCCAGCAGCCAGACAGGGGGCACTGAAGCTTTCTTT.